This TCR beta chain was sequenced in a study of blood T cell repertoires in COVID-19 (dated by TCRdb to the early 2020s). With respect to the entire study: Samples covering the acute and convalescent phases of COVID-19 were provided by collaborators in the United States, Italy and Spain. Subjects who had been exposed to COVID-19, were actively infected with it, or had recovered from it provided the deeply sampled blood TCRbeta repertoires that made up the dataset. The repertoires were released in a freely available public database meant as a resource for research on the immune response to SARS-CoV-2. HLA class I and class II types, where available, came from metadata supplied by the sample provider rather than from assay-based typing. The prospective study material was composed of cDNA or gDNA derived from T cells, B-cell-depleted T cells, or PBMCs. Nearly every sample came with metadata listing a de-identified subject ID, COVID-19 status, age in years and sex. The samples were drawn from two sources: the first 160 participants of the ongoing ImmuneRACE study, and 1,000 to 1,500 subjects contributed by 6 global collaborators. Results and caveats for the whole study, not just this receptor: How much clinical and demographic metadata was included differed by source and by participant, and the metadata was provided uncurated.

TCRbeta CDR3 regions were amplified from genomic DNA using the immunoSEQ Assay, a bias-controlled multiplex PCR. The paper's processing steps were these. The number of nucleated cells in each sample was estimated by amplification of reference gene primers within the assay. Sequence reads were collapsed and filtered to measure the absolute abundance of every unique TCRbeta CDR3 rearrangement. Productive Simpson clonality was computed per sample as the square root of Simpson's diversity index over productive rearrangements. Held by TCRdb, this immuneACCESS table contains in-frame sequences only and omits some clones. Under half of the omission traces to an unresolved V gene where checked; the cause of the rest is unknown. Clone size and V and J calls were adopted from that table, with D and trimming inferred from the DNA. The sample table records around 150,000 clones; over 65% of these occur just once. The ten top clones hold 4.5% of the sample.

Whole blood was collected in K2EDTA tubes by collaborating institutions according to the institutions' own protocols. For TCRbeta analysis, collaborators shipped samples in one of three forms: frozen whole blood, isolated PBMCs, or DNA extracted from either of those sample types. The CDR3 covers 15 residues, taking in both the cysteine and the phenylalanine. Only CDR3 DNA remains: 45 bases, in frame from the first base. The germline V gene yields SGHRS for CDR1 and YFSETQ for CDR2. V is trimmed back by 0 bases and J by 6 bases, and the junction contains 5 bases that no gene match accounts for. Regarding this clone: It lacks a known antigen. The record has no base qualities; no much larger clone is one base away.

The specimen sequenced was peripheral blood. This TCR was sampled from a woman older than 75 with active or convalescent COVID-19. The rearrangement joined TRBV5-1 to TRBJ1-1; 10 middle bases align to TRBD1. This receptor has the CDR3 CASSLEAGTGAEAFF. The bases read TGCGCCAGCAGCTTGGAAGCCGGGACAGGGGCTGAAGCTTTCTTT.